Listed below are T cell receptor beta chains from one sample, sequenced in a study of beta chain features in type 1 diabetes. Profiling relied on immunoSEQ multiplex PCR, and the TCRdb table lists in-frame clones only, not all of them. Among more than 250,000 clones, about 15% were seen once, and the ten largest hold about 0.014%. The sequenced sample consisted of naive CD4+ T cells from blood. These receptors all come from a man aged 18 to 35 with type 1 diabetes. Both conserved end residues are part of each CDR3. The D gene is left open where the match is weak. The size entry is marked missing in some rows and otherwise reads once, few, many or a size class.

j_gene | abundance | v_gene | d_gene | CDR3nt | CDR3aa
TRBJ1-5 | . | TRBV6-5 | . | TGTGCCAGCAGCCCCAAGGGGAGGCCCAATCAGCCCCAGCATTTT | CASSPKGRPNQPQHF
TRBJ2-7 | few | TRBV7-2 | TRBD2 | TGTGCCAGCAGCTTACCTCTGGTAGCGGGGGGGCCCAGGGAGCAGTACTTC | CASSLPLVAGGPREQYF
TRBJ1-3 | . | TRBV6-1 | . | TGTGCCAGCAGTGAAGCGTCCTCGGACACCATATATTTT | CASSEASSDTIYF
TRBJ2-5 | few | TRBV9 | TRBD2 | TGTGCCAGCACCTTAGCGGGGGGGCAGGGTGAGACCCAGTACTTC | CASTLAGGQGETQYF
TRBJ2-5 | . | TRBV7-8 | . | TGTGCCAGCCGCGGTCCCGGAGAGACCCAGTACTTC | CASRGPGETQYF
TRBJ1-4 | . | TRBV29-1 | . | TGCAGCGCACAGGGAGCCCCGAATGAAAAACTGTTTTTT | CSAQGAPNEKLFF
TRBJ2-5 | few | TRBV28 | . | TGTGCCAGCAGTCCGGAGACAGGGAGGGAGACCCAGTACTTC | CASSPETGRETQYF
TRBJ2-3 | . | TRBV18 | . | TGTGCCAGCTCACGACAGGAGAGCACAGATACGCAGTATTTT | CASSRQESTDTQYF
TRBJ2-7 | . | TRBV4-1 | . | TGCGCCAGCAGCCAATTTCCGTCTCGCTACGAGCAGTACTTC | CASSQFPSRYEQYF
TRBJ2-2 | . | TRBV4-1 | . | TGCGCCAGCAGCCAAGCCCCGGGTCACCCACGGGGCACCGGGGAGCTGTTTTTT | CASSQAPGHPRGTGELFF
TRBJ1-2 | few | TRBV28 | TRBD1 | TGTGCCAGCAGTCCGCAGGGGGCGGCTGGCTACACCTTC | CASSPQGAAGYTF
TRBJ2-7 | . | TRBV5-4 | . | TGTGCCAGCAGCTTGGAAATCGCCTACGAGCAGTACTTC | CASSLEIAYEQYF
TRBJ1-4 | few | TRBV18 | . | TGTGCCAGCTCAATCGGGACACCCAATGAAAAACTGTTTTTT | CASSIGTPNEKLFF
TRBJ1-4 | . | TRBV6-5 | . | TGTGCCAGCAGGGCGGGCCCGGAAAAACTGTTTTTT | CASRAGPEKLFF
TRBJ1-2 | . | TRBV7-2 | . | TGTGCCAGCAGCTTAGCCAGGGTACAGGGCTACACCTTC | CASSLARVQGYTF
TRBJ1-2 | few | TRBV5-1 | TRBD1 | TGCGCCAGCAGCAGAGGGACAGCAACAATAAACTATGGCTACACCTTC | CASSRGTATINYGYTF
TRBJ2-5 | few | TRBV18 | . | TGTGCCAGCTCAGGGGCTGGTTCGAAAGAGACCCAGTACTTC | CASSGAGSKETQYF
TRBJ1-6 | few | TRBV25-1 | TRBD1 | TGTGCCAGCAGTGAAAGTGCCAGGGGGAATTCACCCCTCCACTTT | CASSESARGNSPLHF
TRBJ2-3 | few | TRBV30 | . | TGTGCCTGGAGTACGCGGGACAGTAGCAATACGCAGTATTTT | CAWSTRDSSNTQYF
TRBJ2-7 | few | TRBV2 | . | TGTGCCAGCAGTGGCGGGACGATTGAATCCGAGCAGTACTTC | CASSGGTIESEQYF
TRBJ2-1 | few | TRBV7-9 | . | TGTGCCAGCAGCTCTGTGAGGGGCGGGAATAATGAGCAGTTCTTC | CASSSVRGGNNEQFF
TRBJ2-1 | . | TRBV30 | . | TGTGCCTGGAGTTCCCACTATCATGAGCAGTTCTTC | CAWSSHYHEQFF
TRBJ1-1 | few | TRBV29-1 | . | TGCAGCGTTGAGGAGCTGAACACTGAAGCTTTCTTT | CSVEELNTEAFF
TRBJ2-7 | . | TRBV5-4 | TRBD1 | TGTGCCAGCAGCTCGGGACAGGGAGGCTACGAGCAGTACTTC | CASSSGQGGYEQYF
TRBJ2-1 | . | TRBV18 | . | TGTGCCAGCTCACCATGGCATAGCACCCCTTACTGGGAGCAGTTCTTC | CASSPWHSTPYWEQFF
TRBJ1-6 | few | TRBV18 | . | TGTGCCAGCTCACCAACAGGGATAATTTCACCCCTCCACTTT | CASSPTGIISPLHF
TRBJ2-2 | . | TRBV25-1 | . | TGTGCCAGCAGTGCCTTCGAGTACACCGGGGAGCTGTTTTTT | CASSAFEYTGELFF
TRBJ1-6 | few | TRBV19 | . | TGTGCCAGTATGCCAACGGGGTCACAGAATTCACCCCTCCACTTT | CASMPTGSQNSPLHF
TRBJ2-1 | . | TRBV11-2 | . | TGTGCCAGCAGCTTAGGGGCATCCTACAATGAGCAGTTCTTC | CASSLGASYNEQFF
TRBJ2-5 | few | TRBV15 | . | TGTGCCACCAGCAGAGATCCGTCGGAGACCCAGTACTTC | CATSRDPSETQYF
TRBJ2-7 | . | TRBV29-1 | . | TGCAGCGCCGCGGGCAGGCTCTCCTACGAGCAGTACTTC | CSAAGRLSYEQYF
TRBJ2-3 | . | TRBV28 | . | TGTGCCAGCAGTCTACCTAGTGCGACCAACACAGATACGCAGTATTTT | CASSLPSATNTDTQYF
TRBJ1-1 | . | TRBV28 | . | TGTGCCAGCAGTTTTAACGGCGGAGAAGCTTTCTTT | CASSFNGGEAFF
TRBJ2-1 | few | TRBV9 | . | TGTGCCAGCAGCGTAGAGCACTCTAACAATGAGCAGTTCTTC | CASSVEHSNNEQFF
TRBJ2-5 | few | TRBV30 | TRBD2 | TGTGCCTGGGGGGGGGTCTCAGAGACCCAGTACTTC | CAWGGVSETQYF
TRBJ1-6 | . | TRBV4-2 | TRBD1 | TGTGCCAGCAGTCGACCGGGACAGGGTCATTCACCCCTCCACTTT | CASSRPGQGHSPLHF
TRBJ2-2 | . | TRBV11-2 | TRBD2 | TGTGCCAGCAGCTTAACCTTCGCGGGAGCGGTCGGGGAGCTGTTTTTT | CASSLTFAGAVGELFF
TRBJ2-7 | . | TRBV25-1 | . | TGTGCCAGCAGTGAATTGGGGGGAAGCCCTCGCGAGCAGTACTTC | CASSELGGSPREQYF
TRBJ2-7 | . | TRBV5-6 | TRBD2 | TGTGCCAGCAGCCGGACTTGGGGACTAGCGGGAGGGCTCGGGCAGTACTTC | CASSRTWGLAGGLGQYF
TRBJ2-2 | . | TRBV5-1 | . | TGCGCCAGCAGCTTGGGAGGGAGTCCCACCGGGGAGCTGTTTTTT | CASSLGGSPTGELFF
TRBJ1-5 | few | TRBV28 | TRBD1 | TGTGCCAGCGGACTACGGGACAGGGGGCTGAGGGGCAATCAGCCCCAGCATTTT | CASGLRDRGLRGNQPQHF
TRBJ2-1 | few | TRBV5-1 | TRBD2 | TGCGCCAGCGGACATAGCGGGAGGGCCAGCAATGAGCAGTTCTTC | CASGHSGRASNEQFF
TRBJ1-1 | . | TRBV20-1 | . | TGCAGTGCTAGAGTCTCCACTGAAGCTTTCTTT | CSARVSTEAFF
TRBJ2-1 | . | TRBV11-2 | TRBD2 | TGTGCCAGCAGCTCACCACGGCGGACTAGCGGGAGGAGAGTAAATGAGCAGTTCTTC | CASSSPRRTSGRRVNEQFF
TRBJ2-7 | . | TRBV7-2 | . | TGTGCCAGCAGCCCCGCGGGTTCGTACGAGCAGTACTTC | CASSPAGSYEQYF